The entry that follows covers one T cell receptor (beta chain) sequence. Antigen specificity is unknown. Donors sampled were nominally healthy, though unrecorded immune exposures were likely. The data originate from a study of cytomegalovirus exposure and HLA in healthy donors. Findings of the study overall: Despite most TCR sequences being rare, some public TCRs occurred in many donors. A link between a missense DCLRE1C variant and TCR beta V- and J-gene trimming emerged from a later analysis. Per a prior analysis, the majority of TCR beta V segments were productive roughly 87% or roughly 30% of the time.

The CDR3 covers 14 residues. The germline CDR1 and CDR2 sequences are MNHNS and SASEGT. Trimming stripped 1 base from V and 2 bases from J, with 9 bases between. The primer mix had 60 Vbeta and 13 Jbeta primers. Profiled with immunoSEQ multiplex PCR; TCRdb holds only in-frame clones, not every one. Of 150,000 to 160,000 clones listed, over 70% were seen once; the top ten hold 2.1%. The sample was PBMCs. This chain joins TRBV6-1 and TRBJ2-7; D is possibly TRBD2 (5 bases). The receptor was isolated from a man aged 25-40 years in good health and CMV-seronegative. Written as DNA, the CDR3 is TGTGCCAGCAGTGAAGTCTACGGGGCCTACGAGCAGTACTTC. It is translated as CASSEVYGAYEQYF.